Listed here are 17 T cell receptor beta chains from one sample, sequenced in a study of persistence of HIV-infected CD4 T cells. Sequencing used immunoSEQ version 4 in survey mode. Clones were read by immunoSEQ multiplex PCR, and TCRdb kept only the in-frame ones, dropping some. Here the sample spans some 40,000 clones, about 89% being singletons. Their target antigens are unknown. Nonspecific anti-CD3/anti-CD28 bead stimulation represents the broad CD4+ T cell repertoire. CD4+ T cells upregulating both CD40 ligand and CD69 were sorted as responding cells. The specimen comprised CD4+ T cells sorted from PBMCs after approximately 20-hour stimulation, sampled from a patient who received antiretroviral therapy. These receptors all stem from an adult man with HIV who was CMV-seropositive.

The CDR3, as DNA: TGTGCTGGTTCAGGGACTAGCGGGGGCCACAATGAGCAGTTCTTC. Translated: CAGSGTSGGHNEQFF. The genes are TRBV12-5 and TRBJ2-1; 14 nucleotides align to TRBD2. V lost 11 bases, J lost 5 bases, and 8 bases stayed unmatched. Germline loops: CDR1 LGHNT, CDR2 FRNRAP. This CDR3 comprises 15 residues.

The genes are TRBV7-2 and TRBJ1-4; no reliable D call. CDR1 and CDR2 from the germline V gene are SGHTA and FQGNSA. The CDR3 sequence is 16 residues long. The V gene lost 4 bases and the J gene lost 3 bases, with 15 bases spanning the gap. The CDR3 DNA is TGTGCCAGCAGCTCCGGTCTCCTCCCCGCTAATGAAAAACTGTTTTTT. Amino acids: CASSSGLLPANEKLFF.

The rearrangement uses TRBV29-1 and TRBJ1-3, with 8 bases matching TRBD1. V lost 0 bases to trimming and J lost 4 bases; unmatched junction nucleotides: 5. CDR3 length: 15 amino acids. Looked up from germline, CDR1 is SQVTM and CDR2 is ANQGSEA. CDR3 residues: CSVEDPGGSGNTIYF. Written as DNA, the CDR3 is TGCAGCGTTGAAGATCCAGGGGGCTCGGGAAACACCATATATTTT.

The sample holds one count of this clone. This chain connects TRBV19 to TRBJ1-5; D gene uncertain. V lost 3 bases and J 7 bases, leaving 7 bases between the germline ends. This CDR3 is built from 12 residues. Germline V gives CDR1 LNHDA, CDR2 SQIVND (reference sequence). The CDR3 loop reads CASSIMGQPQHF. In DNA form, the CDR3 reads TGTGCCAGTAGTATTATGGGACAGCCCCAGCATTTT.

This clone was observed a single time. The CDR3 region has the DNA TGTGCCAGCAGCGTAAGAGTAGGGGGGTCCTATGGCTACACCTTC. Protein: CASSVRVGGSYGYTF. The chain employs TRBV9 and TRBJ1-2; the D gene is possibly TRBD1 (6 bases). V lost 1 base and J 4 bases, leaving 14 bases between the germline ends. This CDR3 spans 15 amino acids. Germline values: CDR1 SGDLS, CDR2 YYNGEE.

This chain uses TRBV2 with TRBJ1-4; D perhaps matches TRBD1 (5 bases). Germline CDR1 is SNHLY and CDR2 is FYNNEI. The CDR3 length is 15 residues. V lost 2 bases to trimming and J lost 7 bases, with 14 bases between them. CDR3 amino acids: CASSERQGTGEKLFF. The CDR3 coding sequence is TGTGCCAGCAGTGAACGTCAGGGAACGGGTGAAAAACTGTTTTTT.

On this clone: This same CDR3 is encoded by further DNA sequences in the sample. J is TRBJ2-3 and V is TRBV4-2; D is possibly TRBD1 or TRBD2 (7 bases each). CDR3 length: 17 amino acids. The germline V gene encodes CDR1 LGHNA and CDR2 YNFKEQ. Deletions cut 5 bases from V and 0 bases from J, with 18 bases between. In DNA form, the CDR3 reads TGTGCCAGCAGCACACGAACAGGGGAGGGTAGCACAGATACGCAGTATTTT. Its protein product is CASSTRTGEGSTDTQYF.

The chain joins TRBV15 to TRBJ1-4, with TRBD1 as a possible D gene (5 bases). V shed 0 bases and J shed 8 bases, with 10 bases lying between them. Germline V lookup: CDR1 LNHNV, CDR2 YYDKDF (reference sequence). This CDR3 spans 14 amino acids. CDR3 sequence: CATSRDTQAEKLFF. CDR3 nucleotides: TGTGCCACCAGCAGAGATACACAGGCCGAAAAACTGTTTTTT.

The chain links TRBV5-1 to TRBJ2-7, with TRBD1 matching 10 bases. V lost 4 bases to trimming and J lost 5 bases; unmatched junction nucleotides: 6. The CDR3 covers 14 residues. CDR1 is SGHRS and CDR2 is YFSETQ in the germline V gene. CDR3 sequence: CASSAGQGRHEQYF. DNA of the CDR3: TGCGCCAGCAGCGCGGGACAGGGGCGGCACGAGCAGTACTTC.

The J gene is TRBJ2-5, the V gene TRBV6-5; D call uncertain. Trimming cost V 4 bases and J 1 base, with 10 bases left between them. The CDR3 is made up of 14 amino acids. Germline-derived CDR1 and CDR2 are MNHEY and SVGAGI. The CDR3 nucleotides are TGTGCCAGCAGTTTGCGACTCCCCCAAGAGACCCAGTACTTC. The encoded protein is CASSLRLPQETQYF.

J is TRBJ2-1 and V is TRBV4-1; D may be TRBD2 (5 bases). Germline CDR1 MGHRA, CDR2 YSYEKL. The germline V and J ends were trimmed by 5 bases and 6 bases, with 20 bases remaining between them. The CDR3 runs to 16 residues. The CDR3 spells CASSGANRDKANEQFF. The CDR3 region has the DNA TGCGCCAGCAGCGGTGCTAACCGGGATAAGGCCAATGAGCAGTTCTTC.

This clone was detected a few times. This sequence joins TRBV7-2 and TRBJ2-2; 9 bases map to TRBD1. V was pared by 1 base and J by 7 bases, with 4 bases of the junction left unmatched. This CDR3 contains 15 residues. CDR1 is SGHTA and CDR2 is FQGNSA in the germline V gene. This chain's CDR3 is CASSLGDRVSGELFF. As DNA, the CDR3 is TGTGCCAGCAGCTTAGGGGACAGGGTTAGCGGGGAGCTGTTTTTT.

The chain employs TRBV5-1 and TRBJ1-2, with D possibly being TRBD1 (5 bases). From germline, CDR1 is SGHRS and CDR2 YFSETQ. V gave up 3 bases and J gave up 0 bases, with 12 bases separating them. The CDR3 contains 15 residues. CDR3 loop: CASSSSGNSNYGYTF. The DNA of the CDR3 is TGCGCCAGCAGCTCTTCAGGGAATTCTAACTATGGCTACACCTTC.

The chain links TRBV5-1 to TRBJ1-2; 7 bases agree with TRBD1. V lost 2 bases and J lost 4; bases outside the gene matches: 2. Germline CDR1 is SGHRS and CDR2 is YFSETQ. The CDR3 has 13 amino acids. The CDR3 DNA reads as TGCGCCAGCAGCTTACCAGGGGGCTATGGCTACACCTTC. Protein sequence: CASSLPGGYGYTF.

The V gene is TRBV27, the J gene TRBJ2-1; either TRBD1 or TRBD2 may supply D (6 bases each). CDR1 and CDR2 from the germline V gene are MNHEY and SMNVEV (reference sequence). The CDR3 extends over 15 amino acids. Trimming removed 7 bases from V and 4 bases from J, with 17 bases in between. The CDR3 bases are TGTGCCAGCATATTCCGGGGGCCCACTTACAATGAGCAGTTCTTC. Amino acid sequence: CASIFRGPTYNEQFF.

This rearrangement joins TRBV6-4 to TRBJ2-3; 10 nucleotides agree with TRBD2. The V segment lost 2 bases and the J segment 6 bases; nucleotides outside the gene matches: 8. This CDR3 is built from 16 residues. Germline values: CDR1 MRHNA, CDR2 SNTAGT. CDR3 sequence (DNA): TGTGCCAGCAGTGACGGGCGAGCGGGGGGGCCGGATACGCAGTATTTT. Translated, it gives CASSDGRAGGPDTQYF.

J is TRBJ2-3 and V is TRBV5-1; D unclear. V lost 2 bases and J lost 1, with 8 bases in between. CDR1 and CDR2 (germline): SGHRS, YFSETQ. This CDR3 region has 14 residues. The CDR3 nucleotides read TGCGCCAGCAGCTTAGACACAGGCACAGATACGCAGTATTTT. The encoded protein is CASSLDTGTDTQYF.